This T cell receptor (beta chain) was sequenced for a study of blood T cell repertoires in COVID-19. As for the study in general: T cells, B-cell-depleted T cells, or PBMCs supplied cDNA or gDNA.

Per the original methods: Estimates of nucleated cell counts were drawn from the amplification of reference gene primers. This table comes from immunoSEQ multiplex PCR, and its TCRdb copy is limited to in-frame clones, with some not included. V and J calls and clone size are given by that table; D and trimming were obtained from the DNA. This sample yields about 110,000 clones, of which more than 80% are seen a single time; 1.1% belongs to the top ten. This CDR3 spans 18 amino acids. V lost 0 bases and J lost 5; bases outside the gene matches: 12. CDR1 LGHNA and CDR2 YSLEER come from the germline V gene.

Sequencing was carried out using peripheral blood. This chain joins TRBV4-3 and TRBJ2-1; 8 bases match TRBD2. The TCR sequence derives from a human donor in a cohort sampled during active COVID-19. Written as DNA, the CDR3 is TGCGCCAGCAGCCAAGATAGGGAAGGGCTAGCGGGTCACAATGAGCAGTTCTTC. Amino acid sequence: CASSQDREGLAGHNEQFF.